What follows describes a single T cell receptor (beta chain). Its antigen is still unknown. Base qualities were left out, and no much larger clone turns up one base away. This sample was included in a study of blood T cell repertoires in COVID-19 (dated by TCRdb to about 2020). In the study overall: The collaborator samples originated in the United States, Italy and Spain and spanned the acute and convalescent phases of COVID-19. The prospective study material was composed of cDNA or gDNA derived from T cells, B-cell-depleted T cells, or PBMCs. Subjects who had been exposed to COVID-19, were actively infected with it, or had recovered from it provided the deeply sampled blood TCRbeta repertoires that made up the dataset. The repertoires were released in a freely available public database meant as a resource for research on the immune response to SARS-CoV-2. The samples were drawn from two sources: the first 160 participants of the ongoing ImmuneRACE study, and fewer than 1,500 subjects contributed by 6 global collaborators. The sample metadata nearly always contained a de-identified subject ID, COVID-19 status, age in years and sex. Where available, HLA class I and class II types were taken from metadata supplied by the sample provider and were not determined by assay-based typing. The paper as a whole reports these results and caveats: How much clinical and demographic metadata was included differed by source and by participant, and the metadata was provided uncurated.

One collaborating source in Seattle enrolled patients during active infection and followed them longitudinally through the course of disease. Whole blood was collected in K2EDTA tubes by collaborating institutions according to the institutions' own protocols. Collaborator samples were shipped for TCRbeta analysis as frozen whole blood, isolated PBMCs, or DNA extracted from either sample type. TCRbeta CDR3 regions were amplified from genomic DNA by means of the immunoSEQ Assay, a bias-controlled multiplex PCR. On the authors' methods: Within the assay, amplification of reference gene primers was used to estimate how many nucleated cells each sample contained. Sequence reads were collapsed and filtered to measure the absolute abundance of every unique TCRbeta CDR3 rearrangement. Productive Simpson clonality was computed per sample as the square root of Simpson's diversity index over productive rearrangements. In its TCRdb copy, this immuneACCESS table keeps in-frame sequences only and misses some clones. Where compared with another copy, unresolved V genes explain less than half of these, and the others have no known cause. V and J calls and clone size are copied from that table; D and trimming were computed from the DNA. This sample comprises more than 250,000 clones, 85% to 90% of them detected only once. Roughly 6% of the sample is in the top ten clones.

What was sequenced was peripheral blood. The clonotype was recovered from a woman aged 50 to 60 with COVID-19, enrolled during active disease.

The DNA sequence is given as TGTGCCAGCAGGAAGCAGGGAAACACCGGGGAGCTGTTTTTT. Its translation is CASRKQGNTGELFF. The chain employs TRBV6-5 and TRBJ2-2, with TRBD1 as a weak D call on 5 bases. The germline ends are 10 bases apart after V is trimmed by 6 bases and J by 2 bases. CDR1 MNHEY and CDR2 SVGAGI are derived from the germline V gene. Counted from cysteine to phenylalanine, this CDR3 has 14 amino acids. Only the CDR3 region is kept as DNA, spanning 42 bases read in frame from base 1.